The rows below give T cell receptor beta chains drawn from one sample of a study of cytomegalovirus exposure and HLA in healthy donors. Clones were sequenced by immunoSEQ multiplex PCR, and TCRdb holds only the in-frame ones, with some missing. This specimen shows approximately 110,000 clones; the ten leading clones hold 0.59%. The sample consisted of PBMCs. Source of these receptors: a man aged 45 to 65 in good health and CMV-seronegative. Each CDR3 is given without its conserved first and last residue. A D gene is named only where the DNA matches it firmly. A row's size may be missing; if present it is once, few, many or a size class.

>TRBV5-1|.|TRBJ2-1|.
ASSNGGYYNEQF
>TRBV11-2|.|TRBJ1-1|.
ASSLTLTNTEAF
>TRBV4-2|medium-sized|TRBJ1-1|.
ASSQRGREDTEAF
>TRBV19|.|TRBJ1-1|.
ASKWATSAEAF
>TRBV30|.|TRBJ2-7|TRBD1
AWREPGTGVYEQY
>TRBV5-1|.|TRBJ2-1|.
ASSGGSLGYNEQF
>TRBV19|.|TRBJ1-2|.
ASEDPHGYT
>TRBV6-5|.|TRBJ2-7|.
ASNKRAGSSYEQY
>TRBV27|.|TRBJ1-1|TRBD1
ASSSGQASSWAF
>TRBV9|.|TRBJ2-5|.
ASSVGEGAETQY
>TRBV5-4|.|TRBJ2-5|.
ASSRTEIGETQY
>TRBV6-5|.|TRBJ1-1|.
ASSDEDTEAF
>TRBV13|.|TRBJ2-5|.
ASSLRRTAQEAQY
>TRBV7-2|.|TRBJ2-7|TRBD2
ASSYSSGRGGEQY
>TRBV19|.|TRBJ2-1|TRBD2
ASSISASGGIYNEQF
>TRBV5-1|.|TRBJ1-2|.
ASSLESSNYGYT
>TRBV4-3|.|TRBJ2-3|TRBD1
ASSWQGADTQY
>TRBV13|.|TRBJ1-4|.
ASSPGGGEKLF
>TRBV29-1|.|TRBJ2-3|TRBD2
SVEYDGRVDTQY
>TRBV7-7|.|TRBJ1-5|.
ASSLTREQPQH